Listed here are 2 T cell receptor beta chains from one sample, sequenced in a study of CD8 T cells in ankylosing spondylitis. TCRdb recomputed calls from the 5' RACE reads with MiXCR, one row per CDR3 protein. The sample holds some 30,000 distinct CDR3 sequences, around 30% seen once. Sequenced material: synovial fluid, either unsorted or a sorted T cell fraction (not recorded which). These receptors were taken from a male donor with ankylosing spondylitis.

This clonotype was counted many times. This chain joins TRBV27 and TRBJ2-7; 8 nucleotides align to TRBD1. Unmatched junction bases numbered 17, after V lost 8 bases and J lost 5 bases. The CDR3 runs 16 residues. Germline V CDR1 and CDR2: MNHEY, SMNVEV (reference sequence). The DNA of the CDR3 is TGTGCCAGCGGTGGACAGGGTATGTTCGTTCCCCACGAGCAGTACTTC. It codes for CASGGQGMFVPHEQYF.

This clonotype turned up a few times. This chain joins TRBV12-3 or TRBV12-4 and TRBJ2-3; 7 bases are shared with TRBD1. The CDR3 is 15 residues long. J was trimmed by 2 bases and V by 5 bases; bases with no gene match: 7. The CDR3 here is CASSRNRGSTDTQYF. The CDR3 nucleotides are TGTGCCAGCAGTCGTAACAGGGGATCCACAGATACGCAGTATTTT.